Listed here are 22 T cell receptor beta chains from one sample, sequenced in a study of regulatory T cells in long-lasting Graves disease. Arm-PCR of CDR3 regions and iRepertoire HTBI primers were the basis on which TCR beta libraries were built. MiXCR was run by TCRdb on the multiplex PCR reads, yielding one entry per CDR3 protein. The repertoire has approximately 540,000 distinct CDR3 sequences, around 12% of them found once; the top ten carry approximately 9.6%. This sample's time point: newly diagnosed GD, antithyroid drugs for less than 3 months. PBMCs provided the RNA from which the TCR library was made. These data also formed part of another study, on T cells in Graves' hyperthyroidism and ophthalmopathy.

This specimen was peripheral blood mononuclear cells (PBMCs), taken at new diagnosis, from a patient treated with antithyroid drugs. The receptors originated from a woman aged 25 to 45 with Graves disease.

The table lists this clonotype with many counts. The V call is TRBV28, the J call TRBJ1-1; tentatively, D is TRBD1 (5 bases). Trimming took 5 bases from V and 0 from J, leaving 13 bases between them. Germline V gives CDR1 MDHEN, CDR2 SYDVKM. The CDR3 length is 15 residues. The CDR3 region has the DNA TGTGCCAGCAGTACCCACGGGGGTATGAACACTGAAGCTTTCTTT. This sequence encodes CASSTHGGMNTEAFF.

A few counts support this clonotype. The rearrangement uses TRBV7-9 and TRBJ1-2; the D is unclear. V gave up 1 base and J gave up 7 bases, with 13 bases separating them. CDR3 size: 14 residues. Germline V gene data show CDR1 as SEHNR and CDR2 as FQNEAQ (reference sequence). This CDR3 is CASSLEFGSGGYTF. The CDR3 DNA reads as TGTGCCAGCAGCTTAGAGTTCGGGTCCGGTGGCTACACCTTC.

This clonotype has a handful of counts. The chain uses TRBV7-6 and TRBJ1-4, with a weak D call TRBD1 (6 bases). Deletions cut 4 bases from V and 7 bases from J, with 16 bases between. Germline values: CDR1 SGHVS, CDR2 FNYEAQ. The CDR3 covers 15 residues. CDR3 bases: TGTGCCAGCAGCTCCAGACAGGCCCCAAGTGAAAAACTGTTTTTT. Its protein is CASSSRQAPSEKLFF.

There are many counts of this clonotype. The chain joins TRBV2 to TRBJ1-5, with 7 bases lining up with TRBD1. Germline V CDR1 and CDR2: SNHLY, FYNNEI. The CDR3 has 16 residues. After removal of 6 bases from V and 3 bases from J, the junction contained 11 bases not matched to a gene. The CDR3 region has the DNA TGTGCCAGCAGCGAACTTGGACAGGCCGACAATCAGCCCCAGCATTTT. Protein sequence: CASSELGQADNQPQHF.

This clonotype was observed many times. J is TRBJ2-7 and V is TRBV20-1, with 15 bases identical to TRBD2. Germline CDR1 reads DFQATT; CDR2 reads SNEGSKA (reference sequence). The CDR3 has 16 residues. Losses at the gene ends were 3 bases for V and 0 bases for J; bases not matched to a gene: 3. CDR3 sequence (DNA): TGCAGTGCTAGGGGACTAGCGGGAGGAAGCTCCTACGAGCAGTACTTC. It codes for CSARGLAGGSSYEQYF.

The chain joins TRBV27 to TRBJ2-4; no definite D call. Deletions cut 8 bases from V and 13 bases from J, with 24 bases between. The CDR3 runs 14 residues. CDR1 and CDR2 from the germline V gene are MNHEY and SMNVEV (reference sequence). The CDR3 is CASSVIGSYNEQYF. CDR3 bases: TGTGCCAGCTCCGTTATCGGATCCTACAATGAGCAGTACTTC.

The chain is built from TRBV20-1 and TRBJ2-4; the match to TRBD2 covers 9 bases. The V gene end was trimmed by 2 bases and the J gene end by 5 bases; junction bases not matched to a gene: 13. The CDR3 is 17 amino acids. The germline CDR1 and CDR2 sequences are DFQATT and SNEGSKA (reference sequence). The chain's CDR3 is CSARSESGRRGENIQYF. The CDR3 DNA follows: TGCAGTGCTAGATCAGAGAGCGGGAGGCGGGGAGAAAACATTCAGTACTTC.

This clonotype was detected ten times or more. The chain employs TRBV6-1 and TRBJ1-2, with TRBD1 matching over 7 bases. The J segment lost 8 bases and the V segment lost 6 bases, leaving 9 bases of the junction unmatched. The germline V gene encodes CDR1 MNHNS and CDR2 SASEGT. The CDR3 is 13 residues long. CDR3 in DNA: TGTGCCAGCAGGAGACAGGGAGTAGGAGGCTACACCTTC. It yields the protein CASRRQGVGGYTF.

This clonotype was seen ten or more times. This sequence joins TRBV12-3 or TRBV12-4 and TRBJ1-5, with TRBD1 matching over 10 bases. CDR3 size: 16 residues. V shed 5 bases and J 4 bases; nucleotides not matched to a gene: 8. In DNA, the CDR3 is TGTGCCAGCAGTGCGAAACGGACAGGGGGGAATCAGCCCCAGCATTTT. Amino acids: CASSAKRTGGNQPQHF.

V usage is TRBV14 and J usage is TRBJ2-1; a possible D gene is TRBD1 (6 bases). V was shortened by 2 bases and J by 4 bases, with 9 bases between the two germline ends. Looked up from germline, CDR1 is SGHDN and CDR2 is FVKESK. This CDR3 has 14 amino acids. The CDR3 DNA follows: TGTGCCAGCAGCCAAAGACAGGTTTACAATGAGCAGTTCTTC. Translating it yields CASSQRQVYNEQFF.

J is TRBJ1-5 and V is TRBV28, with D hard to call. The CDR3 is 12 amino acids. Germline V lookup: CDR1 MDHEN, CDR2 SYDVKM. V was clipped by 6 bases and J by 6 bases, with 9 bases between them. For the CDR3, the DNA is TGTGCCAGCAGGACGGGAGGTCAGCCCCAGCATTTT. This encodes CASRTGGQPQHF. The variable domain in full, completed from reference TRBV28 and TRBJ1-5, reads DVKVTQSSRYLVKRTGEKVFLECVQDMDHENMFWYRQDPGLGLRLIYFSYDVKMKEKGDIPEGYSVSREKKERFSLILESASTNQTSMYLCASRTGGQPQHFGDGTRLSIL.

The chain is built from TRBV6-5 and TRBJ2-4; TRBD2 agrees at 8 bases. The CDR3 sequence is 14 residues long. V gave up 3 bases and J gave up 6 bases; unmatched junction bases: 4. Germline values: CDR1 MNHEY, CDR2 SVGAGI. CDR3 DNA: TGTGCCAGCAGTTATCGGCTAGCGGGAAACATTCAGTACTTC. Protein product: CASSYRLAGNIQYF.

The genes are TRBV29-1 and TRBJ1-4; weak D call: TRBD1 (6 bases). The CDR3 extends over 11 amino acids. Germline CDR1 and CDR2: SQVTM and ANQGSEA. V lost 4 bases and J lost 8, with 8 bases in between. CDR3: CSVGQGEKLFF. The CDR3 DNA reads TGCAGCGTTGGGCAGGGGGAAAAACTGTTTTTT.

This clonotype was detected ten times or more. CDR3 nucleotide sequence: TGTGCCAGCAGAGGGACTAGCGGGAGAAGGGGCGAGCAGTACTTC. Residues: CASRGTSGRRGEQYF. The V gene is TRBV11-2, the J gene TRBJ2-7; the match to TRBD2 covers 14 bases. The V gene's germline CDR1 is SGHAT and CDR2 FQNNGV. V lost 6 bases and J lost 6; bases outside the gene matches: 7. This CDR3 is built from 15 residues.

This rearrangement joins TRBV30 to TRBJ1-3, with D unclear. With 2 bases removed from V and 0 bases from J, the gap between germline ends came to 17 bases. This CDR3 spans 17 amino acids. Germline V gene data show CDR1 as GTSNPN and CDR2 as SVGIG (reference sequence). This chain's CDR3 is CAWSPSFGVNSGNTIYF. The CDR3 DNA sequence: TGTGCCTGGAGTCCCAGCTTTGGAGTTAACTCTGGAAACACCATATATTTT.

This clonotype was counted at least ten times. The chain carries TRBV6-1 and TRBJ1-1; 7 bases fit TRBD1. The germline CDR1 and CDR2 sequences are MNHNS and SASEGT. V lost 10 bases to trimming and J lost 1 base; unmatched junction nucleotides: 6. The CDR3 is made up of 13 amino acids. The CDR3 here is CATETGPNTEAFF. DNA of the CDR3: TGTGCCACGGAGACAGGGCCGAACACTGAAGCTTTCTTT.

This clonotype was observed at least ten times. The CDR3 loop is CASSEVRMLSSGNTIYF. The CDR3 nucleotides are TGTGCCAGCAGTGAAGTGAGGATGTTGAGTTCTGGAAACACCATATATTTT. The chain recombines TRBV6-1 with TRBJ1-3, with D unclear. The CDR3 consists of 17 residues. The V end lost 1 base, the J end lost 1 base, and 14 bases lay between the germline ends. From germline, CDR1 is MNHNS and CDR2 SASEGT.

This clonotype was seen ten or more times. This chain joins TRBV12-3 or TRBV12-4 and TRBJ1-4, with D hard to call. Trimming removed 6 bases from V and 8 bases from J, with 13 bases in between. This CDR3 comprises 13 residues. This CDR3 reads CASSQGPFEKLFF. In DNA form, the CDR3 reads TGTGCCAGCAGCCAAGGACCGTTCGAAAAACTGTTTTTT.

This clonotype was counted many times. For the CDR3, the DNA is TGTGCCAGCAGCCCTACAGGGAACACCGGGGAGCTGTTTTTT. Its protein is CASSPTGNTGELFF. The rearrangement joins TRBV19 to TRBJ2-2; maybe TRBD1 (5 bases). CDR1 is LNHDA and CDR2 is SQIVND in the germline V gene (reference sequence). The CDR3 extends over 14 amino acids. The V end lost 9 bases, the J end lost 1 base, and 12 bases lay between the germline ends.

This clonotype was counted only a few times. V usage is TRBV19 and J usage is TRBJ2-1; D may be TRBD2 (6 bases). CDR1 is LNHDA, CDR2 SQIVND, per germline (reference sequence). The V and J ends lost 4 bases and 2 bases respectively, with 12 bases between them. CDR3 length: 15 residues. CDR3 in amino acids: CASSTLAETYNEQFF. The CDR3 DNA follows: TGTGCCAGTAGTACCTTAGCGGAGACCTACAATGAGCAGTTCTTC.

This clonotype showed up many times. The V call is TRBV7-9, the J call TRBJ1-6; the D is unclear. CDR1 and CDR2 (germline): SEHNR, FQNEAQ (reference sequence). The germline V and J ends were trimmed by 5 bases and 10 bases, with 6 bases remaining between them. The CDR3 loop spans 11 amino acids. Here the CDR3 reads CASSEKSPLHF. The CDR3 nucleotides read TGTGCCAGCAGCGAGAAATCACCCCTCCACTTT.

This clonotype came up many times. The rearrangement links TRBV19 to TRBJ1-2, with 7 positions matching TRBD1. The germline gives CDR1 LNHDA, CDR2 SQIVND (reference sequence). CDR3 size: 15 residues. The J segment lost 7 bases and the V segment lost 1 base, leaving 9 bases of the junction unmatched. CDR3 in DNA: TGTGCCAGTAGTATAGTTGCCTCGGGACAGCTTGGCTACACCTTC. Translating it yields CASSIVASGQLGYTF.